The 6 T cell receptor beta chains below were found in one sample sequenced in a study of untreated major depressive disorder. Data came from immunoSEQ multiplex PCR; TCRdb stores just in-frame clones and leaves some out. The sample records about 19,000 clones, more than 90% being singletons. Study-level findings and limits: CD4+ T cells from depressed patients used TRBV05-01 (Vbeta 5.1) more often than controls.

For these TCRs, the target antigens are not known. The sample comprised CD4+ T cells from PBMCs. These TCRs come from a woman aged 40 to 50 with major depressive disorder.

J is TRBJ1-5 and V is TRBV15; D unresolved. The CDR3 covers 12 residues. Per germline, CDR1 LNHNV and CDR2 YYDKDF (reference sequence). Trimming pared 1 base from V and 7 bases from J, leaving 5 bases between. CDR3 region: CATSRVEQPQHF. CDR3 DNA sequence: TGTGCCACCAGCAGAGTTGAGCAGCCCCAGCATTTT.

The rearrangement links TRBV10-1 to TRBJ1-1; tentative D call: TRBD1 (5 bases). CDR1 WNHNN and CDR2 SYGVQD come from the germline V gene (reference sequence). V gave up 5 bases and J gave up 4 bases, with 17 bases separating them. CDR3 length equals 15 residues. Here the CDR3 reads CASSQGGSGVTEAFF. As DNA, the CDR3 is TGCGCCAGCAGTCAGGGCGGGTCTGGGGTCACTGAAGCTTTCTTT.

This rearrangement joins TRBV5-5 to TRBJ1-1; a possible D gene is TRBD1 (5 bases). Germline V lookup: CDR1 SGHKS, CDR2 YYEKEE (reference sequence). The V and J ends lost 3 bases and 0 bases respectively, with 12 bases between them. The length of the CDR3 is 15 residues. CDR3 sequence reads: CASSSTGTMNTEAFF. CDR3 bases: TGTGCCAGCAGCTCCACCGGGACTATGAACACTGAAGCTTTCTTT.

This clone was seen once. The J gene is TRBJ1-3, the V gene TRBV19, with no clear D. The CDR3 sequence is 15 residues long. Germline CDR1 reads LNHDA; CDR2 reads SQIVND (reference sequence). The CDR3 DNA sequence: TGTGCTACCCAGTCCACGTTCTTGGCTGGAAACACCATATATTTT. This sequence encodes CATQSTFLAGNTIYF.

The chain employs TRBV5-1 and TRBJ2-3; 7 bases are a match to TRBD2. The CDR3 sequence is 14 residues long. Germline V CDR1 and CDR2: SGHRS, YFSETQ. Losses at the gene ends were 2 bases for V and 4 bases for J; bases not matched to a gene: 4. The CDR3 region is CASSFRLASDTQYF. Here the CDR3 DNA reads TGCGCCAGCAGCTTCAGACTAGCTTCAGATACGCAGTATTTT.

The chain carries TRBV5-5 and TRBJ1-2; D remains ambiguous. Germline V gene lookup returns CDR1 SGHKS and CDR2 YYEKEE (reference sequence). Deletions cut 2 bases from V and 4 bases from J, with 9 bases between. CDR3 length: 13 amino acids. The CDR3 nucleotides read TGTGCCAGCAGCTTAGTCCGAAGCTATGGCTACACCTTC. The encoded protein is CASSLVRSYGYTF.